The entry that follows covers one T cell receptor (beta chain) sequence. Its antigen is not identified. Germline CDR1 reads DFQATT; CDR2 reads SNEGSKA (reference sequence). This CDR3 is 13 amino acids long. Trimming took 6 bases from V and 5 from J, leaving 13 bases between them. The data were taken from a study of T cells after yellow fever vaccination. Overall study: The fractions with low cell numbers were processed using SMART-Seq v4 Ultra Low Input.

TCRdb independently ran MiXCR on the 5' RACE reads; one entry per CDR3 protein. The data contain a few hundred thousand distinct CDR3 sequences, around 13% of them seen just once; the ten biggest clones take up about 3%. General study findings and limits: Compared with primary, the secondary response was weaker and peaked at day 5, not 15.

The chain links TRBV20-1 to TRBJ1-4, with D perhaps TRBD1 (5 bases). Sequencing used CD4+ T cells sorted from PBMCs, obtained 15 days after the yellow fever booster vaccination. The clonotype was recovered from a man between 18 and 35 years old who received the YFV17D yellow fever vaccine. The CDR3, as DNA: TGCAGTGCCCCCGGTGGGGCAAATGAAAAACTGTTTTTT. Translating gives CSAPGGANEKLFF.